The TCR beta chain under discussion was sequenced for a study of T-cell memory formation after mild COVID-19. Whole-study findings and limits: CD4+ contracting clones lay mainly in CM and EM, CD8+ ones in EMRA.

Trimming took off 2 bases at V and 0 bases at J, with 12 bases between the two ends. The CDR3 is 15 amino acids. Germline V gene sequence: CDR1 SGHRS, CDR2 YFSETQ. As for this clonotype: Its antigen remains unidentified.

A single record per CDR3 protein comes from TCRdb applying MiXCR to the 5' RACE reads. The table has hundreds of thousands of distinct CDR3 sequences, more than 15% seen once. The receptor comes from a man aged 18 to 35 who had mild COVID-19 (a few samples of this study predate the infection). Cell type and time point are not known. Sequenced material: PBMCs or a T cell subset sorted from them (not recorded which). This rearrangement joins TRBV5-1 to TRBJ2-7, with D tentatively TRBD1 (6 bases). CDR3 residues: CASSLQGSISYEQYF. In DNA form, the CDR3 reads TGCGCCAGCAGCTTACAGGGTTCGATCTCCTACGAGCAGTACTTC.